This T cell receptor beta chain was recorded in a study of CD4+ T cells in melanoma. Sequencing was performed with immunoSEQ multiplex PCR; in TCRdb, only in-frame clones are kept and a portion is missing. The sample holds some 12,000 clones, 66% seen once. With regard to this clone: Its antigen is not identified.

Findings and caveats of the study: Reportedly, melanoma neoantigen-specific CD4+ T cells showed varied differentiation states.

Looked up from germline, CDR1 is SGHTA and CDR2 is FQGTGA. V lost 0 bases, J lost 6 bases, and 13 bases stayed unmatched. The CDR3 extends over 17 amino acids. This clonotype was obtained from a human donor with melanoma. The genes are TRBV7-3 and TRBJ1-2, with 7 bases that match TRBD1. The specimen sequenced was cells from a culture (not recorded whether cultured in vitro). CDR3 in amino acids: CASSLTTARTGCNGYTF. CDR3 in DNA: TGTGCCAGCAGCTTAACAACGGCCCGGACAGGTTGTAATGGCTACACCTTC.